The entry below describes one T cell receptor beta chain. This sample is drawn from a study of blood T cell repertoires in COVID-19. Study context: The United States, Italy and Spain supplied acute and convalescent COVID-19 samples. The analysed material was cDNA or gDNA that came from T cells, B-cell-depleted T cells, or PBMCs.

The CDR3 has 13 amino acids. The germline V and J ends were trimmed by 1 base and 4 bases, with 7 bases remaining between them. Source study methods: Researchers report that nucleated cell counts were estimated from reference gene primer amplification. Repertoires were generated with immunoSEQ multiplex PCR, while TCRdb's copy carries only in-frame clones and drops some. That table furnishes V, J and clone size, whereas the DNA furnished D and trimming. In the table there are about 38,000 clones, around 87% of which are singletons. The J gene is TRBJ1-2, the V gene TRBV12-3 or TRBV12-4; D is undetermined. The specimen was peripheral blood. The sequence was collected from a man in his 60s with active or convalescent COVID-19. The CDR3: CASSLGGFYGYTF. The CDR3 bases are TGTGCCAGCAGTTTAGGAGGGTTCTATGGCTACACCTTC.